A selection of T cell receptor beta chains follows, all from one sample in a study of breast tumors, draining lymph nodes, adjacent tissues. MiXCR, applied by TCRdb to the multiplex PCR reads, yields one record per CDR3 protein. The table shows 60,000 to 75,000 distinct CDR3 sequences, with 45% to 65% occurring only once. The sequencing sample was made of breast tumor tissue. These receptors came from a female donor with breast cancer. Some clones in this sample may be carry-over from other donors' samples. CDR3s include the opening cysteine and the closing phenylalanine or tryptophan. The D gene is left open where the match is weak. Expanded clones are given a class, and other clones once, few, many or no size at all.

V gene	J gene	clone size	CDR3 length	D gene	CDR3 DNA	CDR3 protein
TRBV6-1	TRBJ2-5	NA	13	NA	TGTGCCAGCAGTCACGGGTACCAAGAGACCCAGTACTTC	CASSHGYQETQYF
TRBV5-1	TRBJ2-7	NA	14	TRBD1	TGCGCCAGCAGCTTTGGGACAGGGGTCTACGAGCAGTACTTC	CASSFGTGVYEQYF
TRBV9	TRBJ1-2	NA	13	NA	TGTGCCAGCAGCGTAGGGAATACAGGGATCTACACCTTC	CASSVGNTGIYTF
TRBV5-1	TRBJ2-2	NA	15	TRBD1	TGCGCCAGCGCGGAATGGACAGGCTCGACCGGGGAGCTGTTTTTT	CASAEWTGSTGELFF
TRBV29-1	TRBJ2-3	NA	15	TRBD2	TGCAGCGTAGCGCGACTAGCTTTTGGCACAGATACGCAGTATTTT	CSVARLAFGTDTQYF
TRBV2	TRBJ1-5	NA	15	NA	TGTGCCAGCAGGGAAACAGGAGATAGCAATCAGCCCCAGCATTTT	CASRETGDSNQPQHF
TRBV11-2	TRBJ2-7	NA	15	TRBD1	TGTGCCAGCAGCTTAGCATGGGACAGGGGCTACGAGCAGTACTTC	CASSLAWDRGYEQYF
TRBV19	TRBJ2-3	NA	19	TRBD2	TGTGCCAGTAGTGCGGGACTAGCGGGGGGGGCTCCTAGCACAGATACGCAGTATTTT	CASSAGLAGGAPSTDTQYF
TRBV5-5	TRBJ2-5	NA	14	TRBD2	TGTGCCAGCAGCTTGAGGGACTATGGAGAGACCCAGTACTTC	CASSLRDYGETQYF
TRBV20-1	TRBJ2-7	many	15	TRBD2	TGCAGTGCTAGAGAGGGGACTAGCGGGGGATACGAGCAGTACTTC	CSAREGTSGGYEQYF
TRBV7-9	TRBJ1-2	NA	17	NA	NA	CASSFYICSAPDEGYTF
TRBV10-2	TRBJ2-1	NA	17	NA	TGCGCCAGCAGTGAGCTGCCCCAGCGGGTTGCCTACAATGAGCAGTTCTTC	CASSELPQRVAYNEQFF
TRBV2	TRBJ2-1	many	15	NA	TGTGCCTCCTCATCCAACGGGGGCTCCTACAATGAGCAGTTCTTC	CASSSNGGSYNEQFF
TRBV9	TRBJ1-4	NA	17	NA	TGTGCCAGCAGCGCCCCCGTCGGGGACCTACTCAATGAAAAACTGTTTTTT	CASSAPVGDLLNEKLFF
TRBV29-1	TRBJ1-2	NA	11	TRBD1	TGCAGCGTCTTCGGACAGGGCGTTCCCACCTTC	CSVFGQGVPTF
TRBV5-8	TRBJ1-2	NA	14	NA	TGTGCCAGCAGCTTGGAGGGGGGGGGCTTTGGCTACACCTTC	CASSLEGGGFGYTF
TRBV2	TRBJ1-2	NA	12	NA	TGTGCCAGCAGTGATTCCGCCTATGGCTACACCTTC	CASSDSAYGYTF
TRBV5-1	TRBJ2-7	NA	15	TRBD2	TGCGCCAGCAGCTTGGTGACTAGCGGGAGCAACGAGCAGTACTTC	CASSLVTSGSNEQYF
TRBV6-6	TRBJ1-1	few	12	NA	TGTGCCAGCAGACTCATGAACACTGAAGCTTTCTTT	CASRLMNTEAFF
TRBV6-5	TRBJ1-6	few	14	NA	TGTGCCAGCAGTTACGGGTCCAGGAATTCACCCCTCCACTTT	CASSYGSRNSPLHF
TRBV20-1	TRBJ2-1	NA	14	TRBD2	TGCAGTGCTAGAGGGCTAGCGGGAGCGAGGGAGCAGTTCTTC	CSARGLAGAREQFF
TRBV20-1	TRBJ1-4	NA	13	NA	TGCAGTGCTAGAGAAGCGGACGGTGAAAAACTGTTTTTT	CSAREADGEKLFF
TRBV20-1	TRBJ1-5	few	12	NA	TGCAGTGCGAGGGACGTTAATCAGCCCCAGCATTTT	CSARDVNQPQHF
TRBV19	TRBJ1-6	NA	14	TRBD1	TGTGCCAGTAGGTTCGGACAGGGTGGTTCACCCCTCCACTTT	CASRFGQGGSPLHF
TRBV11-2	TRBJ2-7	many	14	NA	TGTGCCAGCAGCTTTGACAGCACTTCCTACGAGCAGTACTTC	CASSFDSTSYEQYF
TRBV7-6	TRBJ1-5	once	14	NA	TGTGCCGGCAGCTTAGGCCCGGGAGCCGCCTACGAGCATTTT	CAGSLGPGAAYEHF
TRBV6-1	TRBJ1-1	few	13	NA	TGTGCCAGCAGTATGACGGTGGTTACTGAAGCTTTCTTT	CASSMTVVTEAFF
TRBV20-1	TRBJ1-5	many	15	NA	TGCAGTGCTAGAGGGATTGGGGGCGCGGGTCAGCCCCAGCATTTT	CSARGIGGAGQPQHF
TRBV2	TRBJ1-6	NA	13	TRBD1	TGTGCCAGCAGCCCCGACAGGGGGGCACCCCTCCACTTT	CASSPDRGAPLHF
TRBV5-6	TRBJ1-4	few	16	TRBD1	TGTGCCAGCAGCAGCATTGACAGGGGGCTTAATGAAAAACTGTTTTTT	CASSSIDRGLNEKLFF
TRBV2	TRBJ1-4	once	15	NA	TGTGCCAGCAGTGGGCAGGCTGCAACTAATGAAAAACCGTTTTTT	CASSGQAATNEKPFF
TRBV5-8	TRBJ2-5	many	16	NA	TGTGCCAGCAGCTTGGCTACAGGAGCTCTCCAAGAGACCCAGTACTTC	CASSLATGALQETQYF
TRBV20-1	TRBJ2-3	few	14	NA	TGCAGTGCTAGATCCCAGGGGTCTACAGATACGCAGTATTTT	CSARSQGSTDTQYF
TRBV5-1	TRBJ2-2	NA	16	TRBD2	TGCGCCAGCAGCTTGGGACTAGCGGACCTCACCGGGGAGCTGTTTTTT	CASSLGLADLTGELFF
TRBV4-2	TRBJ2-3	many	17	TRBD2	TGTGCCAGCAGCCAAGGGACTAGCGGGGGGCGCACAGATACGCAGTATTTT	CASSQGTSGGRTDTQYF
TRBV9	TRBJ1-6	NA	15	NA	TGTGCCAGCAGCGTAGATGCTGGGCTTAATTCACCCCTCCACTTT	CASSVDAGLNSPLHF
TRBV5-1	TRBJ1-6	many	17	TRBD1	TGCGCCAGCAGCTTTCTATTTAGGAACAGGGGTAATTCACCCCTCCACTTT	CASSFLFRNRGNSPLHF
TRBV28	TRBJ2-1	once	14	NA	TGTGCCAGCAGTTCCCGTCCCAGTGGGGGGGGCCAGTTCTTC	CASSSRPSGGGQFF
TRBV7-2	TRBJ2-7	NA	13	NA	TGTGCCAGCAGCTTCCTACCCCTCTGCGAGCAGTACTTC	CASSFLPLCEQYF
TRBV18	TRBJ2-3	many	15	NA	TGTGCCAGCTCACCCTATGTGACTAGCACAGATACGCAGTATTTT	CASSPYVTSTDTQYF
TRBV7-6	TRBJ1-5	NA	15	NA	TGTGCCAGCAGCTTTGGGGGTTATAGCAATCAGCCCCAGCATTTT	CASSFGGYSNQPQHF
TRBV30	TRBJ2-7	NA	13	NA	TGTGCCTGGGGCCTGGGGCTCTTCTTGGAGCAGTACTTC	CAWGLGLFLEQYF
TRBV20-1	TRBJ2-7	NA	16	TRBD2	TGCAGTGCTAGAGAGAACCGGGCTAGCGGGAGGAACGAGCAGTACTTC	CSARENRASGRNEQYF
TRBV4-2	TRBJ2-1	many	16	TRBD2	TGTGCCAGCAGCCAAGTCACTGGCGGGGGGGACAATGAGCAGTTCTTC	CASSQVTGGGDNEQFF
TRBV14	TRBJ2-5	NA	14	NA	TGTGCCAGCAGCCAATACACCGCTAAAGAGACCCAGTACTTC	CASSQYTAKETQYF
TRBV19	TRBJ1-6	many	17	NA	TGTGCCAGTAGTATAGGATTCCGGGGTTCGGGAAATTCACCCCTCCACTTT	CASSIGFRGSGNSPLHF
TRBV12-3/TRBV12-4	TRBJ2-3	NA	14	NA	TGTGCCAGCATCCCGAATTCCTACACAGATACGCAGTATTTT	CASIPNSYTDTQYF
TRBV20-1	TRBJ2-7	many	13	NA	TGCAGTGCTAGAGACCCCTTTGGGGGCGAGCAGTACTTC	CSARDPFGGEQYF
TRBV9	TRBJ2-3	many	15	NA	TGTGCCAGCAGCGTAGCGACAACTAGCACAGATACGCAGTATTTT	CASSVATTSTDTQYF